The 16 T cell receptor beta chains given below trace back to one sample, sequenced in a study of OX40 agonist ivuxolimab in advanced cancers. Sequencing used immunoSEQ multiplex PCR; TCRdb keeps in-frame clones, though not all of them. The sample records tens of thousands of clones, approximately 80% being singletons. The specimen was CD4+ or CD8+ T cells sorted from blood, collected in a trial of the OX40 agonist ivuxolimab. These receptors came from an adult with an advanced solid tumor such as melanoma, head and neck, liver or kidney cancer.

The chain is built from TRBV5-6 and TRBJ1-6; TRBD1 matches at 9 bases. This CDR3 is built from 15 residues. V shed 1 base and J 5 bases; nucleotides not matched to a gene: 1. In germline, CDR1 is SGHDT, CDR2 YYEEEE. The CDR3 coding sequence is TGTGCCAGCAGCTTGCGGACAGGGGATAATTCACCCCTCCACTTT. Its translation: CASSLRTGDNSPLHF.

CDR3 coding DNA: TGTGCCAGCAGCCCTACAGGGGCACGGCAGCCCCAGCATTTT. This gives the protein CASSPTGARQPQHF. The J gene is TRBJ1-5, the V gene TRBV28; 7 bases line up with TRBD1. V dropped 6 bases and J dropped 7; count of bases not matched to a gene: 9. This CDR3 has 14 residues. Germline loops: CDR1 MDHEN, CDR2 SYDVKM. Supplemented by reference TRBV28 and TRBJ1-5, the full variable domain reads DVKVTQSSRYLVKRTGEKVFLECVQDMDHENMFWYRQDPGLGLRLIYFSYDVKMKEKGDIPEGYSVSREKKERFSLILESASTNQTSMYLCASSPTGARQPQHFGDGTRLSIL.

The table lists this clone with a count of one. This chain uses TRBV6-5 with TRBJ2-2; D gene unclear. The V gene lost 0 bases and the J gene lost 1 base, with 3 bases spanning the gap. The CDR3 extends over 14 amino acids. Germline V gene data show CDR1 as MNHEY and CDR2 as SVGAGI. CDR3: CASSYSGNTGELFF. The CDR3 DNA reads TGTGCCAGCAGTTACTCAGGGAACACCGGGGAGCTGTTTTTT.

V is TRBV7-2 and J is TRBJ1-3; D remains ambiguous. Per the germline V gene, CDR1 is SGHTA and CDR2 is FQGNSA. CDR3 length: 15 residues. Between the trimmed V and J ends, which lost 2 bases and 0 bases, there was a span of 8 bases. The CDR3 loop is CASSLSPSSGNTIYF. CDR3 DNA: TGTGCCAGCAGCTTAAGTCCTAGCTCTGGAAACACCATATATTTT.

The chain recombines TRBV28 with TRBJ1-3, with D possibly being TRBD1 (6 bases). Looked up from germline, CDR1 is MDHEN and CDR2 is SYDVKM. This CDR3 is 13 amino acids long. Between the trimmed V and J ends, which lost 5 bases and 6 bases, there was a span of 11 bases. Here the CDR3 DNA reads TGTGCCAGCAGTGGGGGGCACTTAAACACCATATATTTT. Amino acid sequence: CASSGGHLNTIYF.

This chain connects TRBV2 to TRBJ2-3; 10 bases align to TRBD2. Losses at the gene ends were 1 base for V and 0 bases for J; bases not matched to a gene: 7. Germline assignment: CDR1 SNHLY and CDR2 FYNNEI. The CDR3 contains 18 residues. The CDR3 here is CASSEVAGGLTSTDTQYF. The CDR3 coding sequence is TGTGCCAGCAGTGAAGTAGCGGGGGGACTTACTAGCACAGATACGCAGTATTTT.

This clone has more than one count but fewer than ten. The chain uses TRBV18 and TRBJ2-7; the match to TRBD1 covers 7 bases. Germline V CDR1 and CDR2: KGHSH, LQKENI. The CDR3 contains 14 residues. V shed 3 bases, J shed 0 bases, and the junction held 2 bases outside the gene matches. The CDR3 here is CASSPGTASYEQYV. In DNA form, the CDR3 reads TGTGCCAGCTCACCCGGGACAGCCTCCTACGAGCAGTACGTC.

This clone was counted a single time. V usage is TRBV9 and J usage is TRBJ1-5; possible D gene TRBD1, 5 bases. Germline CDR1 reads SGDLS; CDR2 reads YYNGEE. The CDR3 is 15 amino acids. V was shortened by 5 bases and J by 6 bases, with 18 bases between the two germline ends. CDR3 in amino acids: CASRGRAELAQPQHF. The CDR3 nucleotides read TGTGCCAGCAGGGGGCGGGCAGAACTTGCTCAGCCCCAGCATTTT.

This chain's CDR3 is CATSSHWAGTAYGYTF. CDR3 nucleotides: TGTGCCACCTCCTCCCACTGGGCCGGGACGGCTTATGGCTACACCTTC. V is TRBV5-4 and J is TRBJ1-2, with D possibly matching TRBD1 (5 bases). The V end was cut by 9 bases, the J end by 5 bases, with 26 bases between. This CDR3 is 16 amino acids long. The V gene's germline CDR1 is SGHNT and CDR2 YYREEE (reference sequence). Filled out from reference TRBV5-4 and TRBJ1-2, the complete variable domain reads ETGVTQSPTHLIKTRGQQVTLRCSSQSGHNTVSWYQQALGQGPQFIFQYYREEENGRGNFPPRFSGLQFPNYSSELNVNALELDDSALYLCATSSHWAGTAYGYTFGSGTRLTVV.

V gene TRBV30 combines with J gene TRBJ1-5, with TRBD1 identical over 8 bases. CDR3 length: 14 residues. With 5 bases clipped from V and 4 bases from J, the junction kept 7 bases outside the gene matches. The germline CDR1 and CDR2 sequences are GTSNPN and SVGIG (reference sequence). CDR3 protein: CAWDDDRGNQPQHF. The DNA of the CDR3 is TGTGCCTGGGATGACGACAGGGGAAATCAGCCCCAGCATTTT.

This clone was detected only once. The chain joins TRBV6-4 to TRBJ2-5; TRBD1 matches 7 bases. V dropped 1 base and J dropped 1; count of bases not matched to a gene: 3. Germline V lookup: CDR1 MRHNA, CDR2 SNTAGT. This CDR3 has 15 residues. CDR3 bases: TGTGCCAGCAGTGACTTCCGGGACAGCCAAGAGACCCAGTACTTC. This codes for CASSDFRDSQETQYF.

V gene TRBV7-9 combines with J gene TRBJ1-1; D might be TRBD1 (6 bases). Trimming left V 3 bases short and J 4 bases short, with 12 bases between. Germline lookup yields CDR1 SEHNR and CDR2 FQNEAQ (reference sequence). The CDR3 totals 14 residues. The DNA of the CDR3 is TGTGCCAGCAGCTTCCCACAGGGTCGCACTGAAGCTTTCTTT. Translation gives CASSFPQGRTEAFF.

Concerning this clone itself: This same CDR3 is encoded by further DNA sequences in the sample. The V and J genes are TRBV18 and TRBJ1-2; TRBD1 matches 7 bases. Germline-derived CDR1 and CDR2 are KGHSH and LQKENI. The CDR3 loop spans 13 amino acids. V gave up 3 bases and J gave up 3 bases; unmatched junction bases: 1. The CDR3 DNA sequence: TGTGCCAGCTCACCCGACAGGGACTATGGCTACACCTTC. Amino acids: CASSPDRDYGYTF.

The chain carries TRBV5-1 and TRBJ2-1; no clear D gene. Germline-derived CDR1 and CDR2 are SGHRS and YFSETQ. Trimming took 0 bases from V and 7 from J, leaving 11 bases between them. CDR3 length: 14 residues. In DNA form, the CDR3 reads TGCGCCAGCAGCTTGGAGGTAGGTCAGAATGAGCAGTTCTTC. Encoded protein: CASSLEVGQNEQFF. The variable domain in full, completed from reference TRBV5-1 and TRBJ2-1, reads KAGVTQTPRYLIKTRGQQVTLSCSPISGHRSVSWYQQTPGQGLQFLFEYFSETQRNKGNFPGRFSGRQFSNSRSEMNVSTLELGDSALYLCASSLEVGQNEQFFGPGTRLTVL.

This clone was seen a handful of times. The V call is TRBV5-1, the J call TRBJ1-4; a possible D gene is TRBD1 (6 bases). The length of the CDR3 is 14 residues. V gave up 7 bases and J gave up 8 bases, with 18 bases separating them. The germline gives CDR1 SGHRS, CDR2 YFSETQ. The CDR3 DNA sequence: TGCGCCAGCGGCTCGGGGGGCAAGGGAGAAAAACTGTTTTTT. Translating it yields CASGSGGKGEKLFF.

The chain has TRBV27 and TRBJ2-5; D might be TRBD2 (6 bases). The CDR3 spans 19 residues. The germline CDR1 and CDR2 sequences are MNHEY and SMNVEV (reference sequence). V shed 1 base and J shed 2 bases, with 23 bases lying between them. In DNA form, the CDR3 reads TGTGCCAGCAGTTTATACGATCGCTCGGTGGCTGGGGGGCAAGAGACCCAGTACTTC. The encoded protein is CASSLYDRSVAGGQETQYF.